The 14 T cell receptor beta chains reported below all come from one sample, sequenced in a study of CD8+ T cells in alopecia areata. RNA extraction was followed by reverse transcription into cDNA, which acted as the sequencing template. Clones were read by immunoSEQ multiplex PCR, and TCRdb kept only the in-frame ones, dropping some. Recorded here are around 300,000 clones, none singletons. Scientists pooled cutaneous lymph node cells and sorted them on CD4, CD8alpha, NKG2D, NKG2ACE and other markers. The sequenced material came from CD4+ T cells sorted from a lymph node. These receptor sequences come from a C3H/HeJ mouse with alopecia areata. Strain haplotype (MHC): H2-k.

Concerning this clone: Gene names denote mouse genes. The read finishes 4 residues shy of the CDR3 end, and the germline J gene is used to complete it. This chain connects TRBV13-1 to TRBJ2-7, with D possibly TRBD1 on 6 matching bases. The V gene lost 3 bases and the J gene lost 0 bases, with 13 bases spanning the gap. The CDR3 sequence is 15 residues long. The V gene's germline CDR1 is NSHNY and CDR2 SYGAGN. CDR3 amino acids: CASSGGQPSSYEQYF. The sequenced CDR3 bases are TGTGCCAGCAGTGGCGGACAGCCGAGCTCCTAT.

As regards this clone: Here the gene names and germline are mouse. Sequencing ends 4 residues short of the CDR3 end; the germline J gene provides the rest. The chain has TRBV13-2 and TRBJ2-7, with TRBD2 identical over 8 bases. Germline-derived CDR1 and CDR2 are NNHNN and SYGAGS (reference sequence). The CDR3 covers 14 residues. This CDR3 is CASGDRLGLYEQYF. Incomplete CDR3 DNA: TGTGCCAGCGGTGATCGACTGGGGTTGTAT.

Concerning this clone itself: Gene names are the mouse ones. Read coverage stops 4 residues before the CDR3 terminus; the germline J gene supplies the remainder. The genes are TRBV5 and TRBJ2-2, with 10 bases fitting TRBD1. With V trimmed by 5 bases and J by 6 bases, 6 bases remained unmatched. The CDR3 is made up of 15 amino acids. CDR1 LGHNA and CDR2 YNLKQL come from the germline V gene (reference sequence). This chain's CDR3 is CASSSGTGVPGQLYF. The CDR3 bases that were read are TGTGCCAGCAGCTCCGGGACAGGGGTCCCCGGG.

This clone has just a few counts. Germline and genes: mouse. The read ends 4 residues early relative to the CDR3; the germline J gene fills the gap. The V and J genes are TRBV13-3 and TRBJ2-2, with 9 bases identical to TRBD2. Germline trimming cut 7 bases from V and 1 base from J; bases unmatched to any gene: 2. The CDR3 contains 14 residues. Germline-derived CDR1 and CDR2 are NNHDY and SYVADS. The CDR3 loop is CASGTGRNTGQLYF. CDR3 DNA (partial): TGTGCCAGCGGGACTGGGAGAAACACCGGG. The variable domain in full, with the rest retrieved from reference TRBV13-3 and TRBJ2-2, is EAAVTQSPRSKVAVTGGKVTLSCHQTNNHDYMYWYRQDTGHGLRLIHYSYVADSTEKGDIPDGYKASRPSQENFSLILELASLSQTAVYFCASGTGRNTGQLYFGEGSKLTVL.

In the case of this clone: Mouse gene names apply. The read terminates 4 residues ahead of where the CDR3 ends, so the germline J gene completes it. J is TRBJ1-2 and V is TRBV13-2, with D maybe TRBD1 (5 bases). Trimming removed 3 bases at V and 0 bases at J, with 6 bases between. The CDR3 has 13 amino acids. Germline CDR1 NNHNN, CDR2 SYGAGS (reference sequence). This CDR3 is CASGGQPNSDYTF. Incomplete CDR3 DNA: TGTGCCAGCGGTGGACAGCCAAACTCC.

As for this clone: Gene names and germline refer to mouse. The observed sequence ends 4 residues before the CDR3 terminus, with the missing tail filled in from the germline J gene. The chain carries TRBV5 and TRBJ1-2; tentative D call: TRBD1 (6 bases). The length of the CDR3 is 14 residues. Germline CDR1 is LGHNA and CDR2 is YNLKQL (reference sequence). The V end lost 3 bases, the J end lost 0 bases, and 8 bases lay between the germline ends. The DNA read from the CDR3 is TGTGCCAGCAGCCAGAGGGGGTCAAACTCC. Its protein is CASSQRGSNS. The whole CDR3 reads CASSQRGSNSDYTF.

Many counts were recorded for this clone. Gene names follow the mouse nomenclature. Other DNA sequences in this sample translate to the same CDR3. The CDR3 protein is CASSRGQNSPLYF. The sequenced CDR3 bases are TGTGCTAGCAGTAGAGGACAAAATTCGCCC. V is TRBV17 and J is TRBJ1-6; no clear D. The read ends 3 residues before the CDR3 terminus; that terminus is restored from the germline J gene. TRBJ1-6 is classed as an ORF, of uncertain function. The CDR3 sequence is 13 residues long. Germline CDR1 is MNHDT and CDR2 is YYDKIL. Trimming pared 1 base from V and 7 bases from J, leaving 5 bases between.

The table lists this clone with a few counts. All gene names here are mouse names. The CDR3 sequence is CASSMDWRYAEQFF. Partial CDR3 DNA: TGTGCCAGCAGTATGGACTGGCGGTATGCT. The chain is built from TRBV19 and TRBJ2-1; 7 nucleotides match TRBD2. The DNA ends 4 residues before the CDR3 does, and the rest of the CDR3 is filled in from the germline J gene. The germline gives CDR1 FNHDT, CDR2 SITEND (reference sequence). V dropped 2 bases and J dropped 4; count of bases not matched to a gene: 3. The CDR3 consists of 14 residues.

This clone was observed a handful of times. The genes are named according to mouse. Coverage ceases 4 residues before the CDR3 finishes, and the germline J gene fills in the end. The chain is built from TRBV13-2 and TRBJ1-2, with 11 bases that match TRBD1. This CDR3 is 17 amino acids long. CDR1 is NNHNN and CDR2 is SYGAGS in the germline V gene (reference sequence). V was pared by 0 bases and J by 0 bases, with 4 bases of the junction left unmatched. The part of the CDR3 DNA that was read is TGTGCCAGCGGTGATGCAAGGGACAGGGGGGCAAACTCC. As protein: CASGDARDRGANS. The full CDR3 reads CASGDARDRGANSDYTF.

This clone was counted a few times. Gene names and germline refer to mouse. The read is 4 residues too short to cover the CDR3 end, so that end is filled in from the germline J gene. This chain links TRBV13-2 with TRBJ2-7; 8 nucleotides agree with TRBD2. CDR1 is NNHNN, CDR2 SYGAGS, per germline (reference sequence). The CDR3 has 14 residues. CDR3 sequence reads: CASGDTGGPNEQYF. The sequenced part of the CDR3 DNA is TGTGCCAGCGGTGATACTGGGGGACCTAAT.

The sample holds a few counts of this clone. The genes are named according to mouse. The sequenced fragment ends 4 residues before the CDR3 boundary, so the rest is inferred from the germline J gene. The same CDR3 arises from other DNA sequences in this sample as well. V and J are TRBV14 and TRBJ2-7; TRBD2 matches at 10 bases. This CDR3 is 13 amino acids long. Germline V gene lookup returns CDR1 SGHDT and CDR2 FRDEAV. The part of the CDR3 DNA that was read is TGTGCCAGCAGTTCGACTGGGGGGTAT. As protein: CASSSTGGY. Given in full, the CDR3 is CASSSTGGYEQYF.

This clone was detected a few times. Here the gene names and germline are mouse. The read halts 4 residues ahead of the CDR3 end, with the missing end drawn from the germline J gene. Other nucleotide sequences from this sample produce the same CDR3. The V and J genes are TRBV1 and TRBJ2-7; 10 bases are shared with TRBD2. Germline V gives CDR1 NSQYPW, CDR2 LRSPGD (reference sequence). The CDR3 is 15 amino acids. V lost 2 bases and J lost 0; bases outside the gene matches: 1. Here the CDR3 reads CTCSAPGGASYEQYF. The sequenced CDR3 bases are TGCACCTGCAGTGCACCTGGGGGGGCCTCCTAT.

This clone was counted a few times. With a much larger clone just one base away, this may be a read error. Gene and germline names: mouse. With the read ending 4 residues before the CDR3 end, the germline J gene is used to fill in that end. Other DNA sequences in the same sample also yield this CDR3. This chain links TRBV5 with TRBJ1-1; maybe TRBD1 (5 bases). Looked up from germline, CDR1 is LGHNA and CDR2 is YNLKQL (reference sequence). The CDR3 sequence is 14 residues long. Trimming cost V 0 bases and J 0 bases, with 5 bases left between them. CDR3 loop: CASSQETANTEVFF. CDR3 bases read: TGTGCCAGCAGCCAAGAGACAGCAAACACA.

This clone was seen a few times. Gene names are mouse gene names. CDR3 region: CASSNRDRQDTQYF. The covered CDR3 bases are TGTGCCAGCAGCAACCGGGACAGACAAGAC. This chain links TRBV5 with TRBJ2-5, with TRBD1 matching over 7 bases. The read comes to an end 4 residues before the CDR3 does, leaving the germline J gene to fill in the end. Germline lookup yields CDR1 LGHNA and CDR2 YNLKQL (reference sequence). After removal of 5 bases from V and 3 bases from J, the junction contained 5 bases not matched to a gene. This CDR3 region has 14 residues.